The 12 T cell receptor beta chains given below trace back to one sample, sequenced in a study of cytomegalovirus exposure and HLA in healthy donors. The PCR had 60 Vbeta and 13 Jbeta primers. The table came from immunoSEQ multiplex PCR; TCRdb's copy has only in-frame clones and leaves some out. Of fewer than 200,000 clones in the sample, 73% were seen once. The sequenced sample consisted of PBMCs. These receptors were taken from a woman in her late teens or twenties in good health and CMV-seropositive.

The V gene is TRBV28, the J gene TRBJ2-7; 7 bases line up with TRBD1. The CDR3 extends over 14 amino acids. The germline CDR1 and CDR2 sequences are MDHEN and SYDVKM. Unmatched junction bases numbered 6, after V lost 5 bases and J lost 2 bases. CDR3 residues: CASSRTGTTYEQYF. CDR3 DNA: TGTGCCAGCAGTCGGACAGGAACGACCTACGAGCAGTACTTC.

The genes are TRBV5-1 and TRBJ2-7; TRBD2 matches at 10 bases. Per the germline V gene, CDR1 is SGHRS and CDR2 is YFSETQ. The length of the CDR3 is 14 residues. V lost 5 bases and J lost 3; bases outside the gene matches: 5. The CDR3 nucleotides read TGCGCCAGCAGGGGAGCGGGGGGGAACTACGAGCAGTACTTC. It specifies CASRGAGGNYEQYF.

V usage is TRBV5-1 and J usage is TRBJ1-5, with 7 bases aligning to TRBD1. J was trimmed by 7 bases and V by 2 bases; bases with no gene match: 6. This CDR3 is built from 14 residues. Germline CDR1 is SGHRS and CDR2 is YFSETQ. CDR3 nucleotides: TGCGCCAGCAGCTTACGACAGGGTAACCAGCCCCAGCATTTT. As protein: CASSLRQGNQPQHF.

The J gene is TRBJ1-1, the V gene TRBV5-1; D might be TRBD1 (5 bases). Between the trimmed V and J ends, which lost 4 bases and 1 base, there was a span of 14 bases. This CDR3 spans 15 amino acids. The germline V gene has CDR1 SGHRS and CDR2 YFSETQ. CDR3 bases: TGCGCCAGCAGCCTCGACAGTAACTCGAACACTGAAGCTTTCTTT. Protein sequence: CASSLDSNSNTEAFF.

The chain carries TRBV15 and TRBJ2-3, with D tentatively TRBD2 (6 bases). Germline V gives CDR1 LNHNV, CDR2 YYDKDF (reference sequence). The CDR3 sequence is 16 residues long. Trimming took 1 base from V and 0 from J, leaving 11 bases between them. This CDR3 is CATSRGDSSSTDTQYF. The CDR3 nucleotides read TGTGCCACCAGCAGAGGGGACTCCTCTAGCACAGATACGCAGTATTTT.

This clone was counted a few times. Other nucleotide sequences from this sample produce the same CDR3. The chain recombines TRBV18 with TRBJ2-5, with D perhaps TRBD1 (5 bases). Germline V gives CDR1 KGHSH, CDR2 LQKENI. The CDR3 loop spans 13 amino acids. V dropped 3 bases and J dropped 2 bases, with 7 bases sitting between them. CDR3 DNA: TGTGCCAGCTCACCTGACAGACAAGAGACCCAGTACTTC. It encodes CASSPDRQETQYF.

This chain connects TRBV1 to TRBJ1-5. TRBV1 constitutes a pseudogene. This CDR3 has 16 residues. In DNA form, the CDR3 reads TGCACCAGCAGCCAAGTAGAGCCGGGAACCAACGATCCCCAGCATTTT. Residues: CTSSQVEPGTNDPQHF.

This chain links TRBV5-1 with TRBJ1-1; D uncertain. V was shortened by 0 bases and J by 1 base, with 7 bases between the two germline ends. The CDR3 runs to 14 residues. Germline V lookup: CDR1 SGHRS, CDR2 YFSETQ. The CDR3 loop reads CASSLATANTEAFF. The CDR3 region has the DNA TGCGCCAGCAGCTTGGCCACAGCGAACACTGAAGCTTTCTTT.

The table lists this clone with a count of one. The V and J genes are TRBV5-4 and TRBJ2-7; a weak D match, TRBD2 (6 bases). The CDR3 runs 13 residues. Trimming pared 0 bases from V and 9 bases from J, leaving 13 bases between. The V gene's germline CDR1 is SGHNT and CDR2 YYREEE (reference sequence). CDR3 amino acids: CASSLAVEGGQYF. The CDR3, as DNA: TGTGCCAGCAGCTTGGCGGTGGAGGGTGGGCAGTACTTC. Full variable domain (remainder filled in from reference TRBV5-4 and TRBJ2-7): ETGVTQSPTHLIKTRGQQVTLRCSSQSGHNTVSWYQQALGQGPQFIFQYYREEENGRGNFPPRFSGLQFPNYSSELNVNALELDDSALYLCASSLAVEGGQYFGPGTRLTVT.

The V gene is TRBV6-1, the J gene TRBJ2-3, with 10 bases aligning to TRBD2. Trimming cost V 11 bases and J 2 bases; bases outside gene matches: 10. The CDR3 is made up of 15 amino acids. The germline CDR1 and CDR2 sequences are MNHNS and SASEGT. CDR3 nucleotides: TGTGCCGGCATGAGACTAGCGGGTGACACAGATACGCAGTATTTT. Its protein is CAGMRLAGDTDTQYF.

This clone was observed once. The chain couples TRBV30 to TRBJ1-2; 8 bases line up with TRBD1. V was clipped by 2 bases and J by 7 bases; unmatched bases: 3. The CDR3 runs to 12 residues. Germline-derived CDR1 and CDR2 are GTSNPN and SVGIG (reference sequence). The CDR3 DNA sequence: TGTGCCTGGAGTCCCGACAGGGGTGGCTACACCTTC. Its translation is CAWSPDRGGYTF. The variable domain in full, completed from reference TRBV30 and TRBJ1-2, reads SQTIHQWPATLVQPVGSPLSLECTVEGTSNPNLYWYRQAAGRGLQLLFYSVGIGQISSEVPQNLSASRPQDRQFILSSKKLLLSDSGFYLCAWSPDRGGYTFGSGTRLTVV.

J is TRBJ2-2 and V is TRBV19; a weak D match, TRBD1 (6 bases). This CDR3 region has 16 residues. Germline V gene lookup returns CDR1 LNHDA and CDR2 SQIVND (reference sequence). V dropped 9 bases and J dropped 0 bases, with 17 bases sitting between them. Here the CDR3 DNA reads TGTGCCAGCACCCAACAGAGGACAGCGAACACCGGGGAGCTGTTTTTT. Translated, it gives CASTQQRTANTGELFF.